The 5 T cell receptor beta chains listed next were all sequenced from one sample in a study of circulating tumor DNA in untreated peripheral T-cell lymphoma (dated by TCRdb to the early 2020s). The library was produced with the immunoSEQ multiplex PCR assay. Entries here come from immuneACCESS through TCRdb and include only in-frame sequences with V and J called. Some clones fail to appear in such tables; in the studies checked, an unresolved V gene covers under half of the shortfall, and the cause of the remainder is unknown. For this sample the table gives about 2,200 clones, of which around 63% were detected only once. The ten largest clones capture 15% to 20% of the sample. The sample was tumor tissue. These receptors were taken from a human donor with peripheral T-cell lymphoma.

The chain has TRBV19 and TRBJ2-5; no clear D. Germline CDR1 reads LNHDA; CDR2 reads SQIVND (reference sequence). The CDR3 totals 13 residues. Between the trimmed V and J ends, which lost 5 bases and 3 bases, there was a span of 10 bases. The CDR3 nucleotides are TGTGCCAGTAGTCGAGACGCCGAAGAGACCCAGTACTTC. This codes for CASSRDAEETQYF.

The chain is built from TRBV2 and TRBJ2-1; 12 bases align to TRBD1. CDR1 and CDR2 from the germline V gene are SNHLY and FYNNEI. V lost 7 bases, J lost 2 bases, and 6 bases stayed unmatched. The CDR3 is 16 residues long. DNA for the CDR3: TGTGCCAGCACCCAGGGACAGGGGGCTACCTACAATGAGCAGTTCTTC. Translation: CASTQGQGATYNEQFF.

Relative to its sample, this clone is large. V and J are TRBV11-3 and TRBJ2-1; 7 bases are shared with TRBD2. Germline lookup yields CDR1 SGHNT and CDR2 YENEEA. The CDR3 runs 15 residues. The V segment lost 5 bases and the J segment 5 bases; nucleotides outside the gene matches: 9. CDR3 DNA: TGTGCCAGCAGCCCCCTGGAGGCGGGAGACAATGAGCAGTTCTTC. The encoded protein is CASSPLEAGDNEQFF.

Here the CDR3 reads CASSITGRNEQFF. CDR3 in DNA: TGTGCCAGTAGTATAACAGGGAGGAATGAGCAGTTCTTC. The J gene is TRBJ2-1, the V gene TRBV19, with D perhaps TRBD1 or TRBD2 (6 bases each). The CDR3 is made up of 13 amino acids. The germline V and J ends were trimmed by 2 bases and 7 bases, with 9 bases remaining between them. Looked up from germline, CDR1 is LNHDA and CDR2 is SQIVND (reference sequence).

In its sample, this clone was seen a few times. V usage is TRBV6-8 and J usage is TRBJ1-5; weak D call: TRBD1 (6 bases). Germline V gene data show CDR1 as MNHGY and CDR2 as SAAAGT. The CDR3 runs 13 residues. Trimming pared 8 bases from V and 2 bases from J, leaving 10 bases between. The CDR3 region is CASRRTGNQPQHF. CDR3 coding DNA: TGTGCCAGCCGACGGACAGGCAATCAGCCCCAGCATTTT.